This T cell receptor beta chain was sequenced in a study of OX40 agonist ivuxolimab in advanced cancers. The method was immunoSEQ multiplex PCR; TCRdb's version includes in-frame clones alone and lacks a portion of them. The sample has about 40,000 clones, 80% to 90% seen once; the top ten hold 0.5% to 0.65%. Germline lookup yields CDR1 SGHKS and CDR2 YYEKEE (reference sequence). The germline V and J ends were trimmed by 2 bases and 4 bases, with 10 bases remaining between them. The CDR3 is made up of 15 amino acids. This chain joins TRBV5-5 and TRBJ2-6, with D perhaps matching TRBD1 (5 bases). The material sequenced was CD4+ or CD8+ T cells sorted from blood, taken in a trial of the OX40 agonist ivuxolimab. The receptor's source is an adult with an advanced solid tumor such as melanoma, head and neck, liver or kidney cancer. The CDR3 sequence: CASSLDRSGANVLTF. The DNA for the CDR3 is TGTGCCAGCAGCTTAGACAGATCCGGGGCCAACGTCCTGACTTTC.